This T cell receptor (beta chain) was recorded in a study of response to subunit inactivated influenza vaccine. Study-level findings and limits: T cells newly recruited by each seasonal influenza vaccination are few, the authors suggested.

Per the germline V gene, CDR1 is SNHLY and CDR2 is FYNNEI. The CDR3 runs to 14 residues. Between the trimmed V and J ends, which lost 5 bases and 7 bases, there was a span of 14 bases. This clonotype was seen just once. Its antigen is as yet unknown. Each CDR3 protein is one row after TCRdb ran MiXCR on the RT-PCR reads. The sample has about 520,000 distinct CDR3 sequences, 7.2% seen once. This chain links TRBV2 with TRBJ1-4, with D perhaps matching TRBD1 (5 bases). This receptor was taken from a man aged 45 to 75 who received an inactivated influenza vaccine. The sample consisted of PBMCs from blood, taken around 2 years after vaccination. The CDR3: CASSLDTRSEKLFF. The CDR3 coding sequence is TGTGCCAGCAGTCTGGACACGAGAAGTGAAAAACTGTTTTTT.